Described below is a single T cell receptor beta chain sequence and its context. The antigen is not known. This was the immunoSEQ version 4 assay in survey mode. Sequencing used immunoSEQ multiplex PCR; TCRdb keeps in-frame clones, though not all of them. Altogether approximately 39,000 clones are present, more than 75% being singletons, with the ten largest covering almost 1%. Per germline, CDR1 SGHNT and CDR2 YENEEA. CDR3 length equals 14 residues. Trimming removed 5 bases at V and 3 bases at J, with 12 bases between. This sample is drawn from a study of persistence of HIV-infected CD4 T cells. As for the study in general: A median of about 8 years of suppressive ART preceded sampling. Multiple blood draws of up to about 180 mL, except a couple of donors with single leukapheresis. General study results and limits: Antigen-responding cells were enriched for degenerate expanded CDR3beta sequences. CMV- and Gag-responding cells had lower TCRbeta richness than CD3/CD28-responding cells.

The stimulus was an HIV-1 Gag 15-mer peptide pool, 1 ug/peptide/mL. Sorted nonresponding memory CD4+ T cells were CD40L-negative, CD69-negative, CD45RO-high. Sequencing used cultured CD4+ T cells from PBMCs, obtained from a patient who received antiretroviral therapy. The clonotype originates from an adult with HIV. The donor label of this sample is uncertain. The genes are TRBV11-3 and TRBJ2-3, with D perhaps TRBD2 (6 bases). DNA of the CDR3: TGTGCCAGCAGCCCCGGCGGGGCGACAGATACGCAGTATTTT. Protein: CASSPGGATDTQYF.